At least ten counts were recorded for the clone carrying this T cell receptor (beta chain). The trim removed 4 bases at V and 6 bases at J, leaving 9 bases unmatched. The CDR3 sequence is 16 residues long. This record belongs to a study of T cells in Graves' hyperthyroidism and ophthalmopathy. Each 10 ml fresh peripheral blood draw supplied the PBMCs. TCR beta CDR3 sequences were amplified from RNA transcripts. The HTBI set primed first-round TCR CDR3 RT-PCR. TCRdb ran MiXCR on the multiplex PCR reads and lists one entry per CDR3 protein. The table lists fewer than 550,000 distinct CDR3 sequences, about a sixth of them singletons.

This receptor was obtained from a woman between 18 and 30 years old with Graves' hyperthyroidism. The chain employs TRBV12-3 or TRBV12-4 and TRBJ2-1, with TRBD2 matching 10 bases. The source material was blood. Here the CDR3 DNA reads TGTGCCAGCAGTTACAGGACTAGCGGTGATGGCAATGAGCAGTTCTTC. Translated: CASSYRTSGDGNEQFF.